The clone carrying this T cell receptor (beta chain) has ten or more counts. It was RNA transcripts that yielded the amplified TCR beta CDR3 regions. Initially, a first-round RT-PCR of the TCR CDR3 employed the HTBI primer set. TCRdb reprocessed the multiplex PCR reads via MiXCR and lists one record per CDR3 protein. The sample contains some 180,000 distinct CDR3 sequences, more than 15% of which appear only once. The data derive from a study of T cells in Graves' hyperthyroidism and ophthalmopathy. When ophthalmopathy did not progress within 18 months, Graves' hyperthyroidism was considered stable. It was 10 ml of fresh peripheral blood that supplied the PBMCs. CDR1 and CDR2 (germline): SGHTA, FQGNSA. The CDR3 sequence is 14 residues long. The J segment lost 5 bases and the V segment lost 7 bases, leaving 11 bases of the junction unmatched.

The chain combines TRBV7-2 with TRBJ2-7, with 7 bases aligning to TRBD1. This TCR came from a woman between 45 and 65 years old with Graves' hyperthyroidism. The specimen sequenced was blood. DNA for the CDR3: TGTGCCAGCACCGGCGGCAGGGGGAACCACGAGCAGTACTTC. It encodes CASTGGRGNHEQYF.